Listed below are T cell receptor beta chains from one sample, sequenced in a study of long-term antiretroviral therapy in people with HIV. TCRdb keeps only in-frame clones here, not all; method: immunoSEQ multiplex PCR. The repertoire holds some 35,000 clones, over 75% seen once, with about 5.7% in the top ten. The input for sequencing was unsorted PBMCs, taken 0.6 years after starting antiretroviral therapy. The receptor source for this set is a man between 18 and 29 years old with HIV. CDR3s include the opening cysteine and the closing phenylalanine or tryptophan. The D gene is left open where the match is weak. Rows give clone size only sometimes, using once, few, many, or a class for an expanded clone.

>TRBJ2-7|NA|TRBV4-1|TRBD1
TGCGCCAGCAGCCAAGCGGGACAGGGAAACTACGAGCAGTACTTC
CASSQAGQGNYEQYF
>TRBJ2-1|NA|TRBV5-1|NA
TGCGCCAGCAGCTTATTTTCTGTCAGAAACCCCTACAATGAGCAGTTCTTC
CASSLFSVRNPYNEQFF
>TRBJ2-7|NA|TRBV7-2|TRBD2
TGTGCCAGCAGCTTATATGACCGGCGGGAGTACAACTCCTACGAGCAGTACTTC
CASSLYDRREYNSYEQYF
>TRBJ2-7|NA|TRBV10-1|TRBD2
TGCGCCAGCAGAGTAGCGGGAGGGCCTAAACACTACGAGCAGTACTTC
CASRVAGGPKHYEQYF
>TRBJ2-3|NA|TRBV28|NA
TGTGCCAGCAGTTTTGGACTCAGCACAGATACGCAGTATTTT
CASSFGLSTDTQYF
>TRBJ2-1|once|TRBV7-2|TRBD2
TGTGCCAGCAGCTCCGGGACTAGCGGGAGGTCCTACAATGAGCAGTTCTTC
CASSSGTSGRSYNEQFF
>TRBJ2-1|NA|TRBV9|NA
TGTGCCAGCAGCGTTATACTAGGAGGGTTTGATGAGCAGTTCTTC
CASSVILGGFDEQFF
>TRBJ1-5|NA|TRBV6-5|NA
TGTGCCAGCAGTTACCCGGATCAGCCCCAGCATTTT
CASSYPDQPQHF
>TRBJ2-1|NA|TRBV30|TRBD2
TGTGCCTGGAGTGTGTCTAGCGGGAGCGTCCTCGATGAGCAGTTCTTC
CAWSVSSGSVLDEQFF
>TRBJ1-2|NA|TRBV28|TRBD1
TGTGCCAGCAGTGTTAAGGCCGGGACAGGGGGTACGGCTAACTATGGCTACACCTTC
CASSVKAGTGGTANYGYTF
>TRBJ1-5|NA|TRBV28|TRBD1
TGTGCCAGCAGTTTCCCCTTAAGGAGGACAGGGTCGACTCAGCCCCAGCATTTT
CASSFPLRRTGSTQPQHF
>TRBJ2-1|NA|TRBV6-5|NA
TGTGCCAGCAGTGGAGGGAGGCCCTACAATGAGCAGTTCTTC
CASSGGRPYNEQFF
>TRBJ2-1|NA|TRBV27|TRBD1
TGTGCCAGCAGCTACCCGGGACAGACCTACAATGAGCAGTTCTTC
CASSYPGQTYNEQFF
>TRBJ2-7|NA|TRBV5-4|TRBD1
TGTGCCAGCAGCATGACAGGGTTTGGCGAGCAGTACTTC
CASSMTGFGEQYF
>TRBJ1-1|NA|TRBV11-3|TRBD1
TGTGCCAGCAGCCCTGGACAGGGTTTTGAAGCTTTCTTT
CASSPGQGFEAFF
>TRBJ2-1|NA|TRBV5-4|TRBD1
TGTGCCAGCAGCTTGGGCAGGGGGCAGGGTGAGCAGTTCTTC
CASSLGRGQGEQFF
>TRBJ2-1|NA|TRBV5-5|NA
TGTGCCAGCAGCTCGGACAGAGACAATGAGCAGTTCTTC
CASSSDRDNEQFF
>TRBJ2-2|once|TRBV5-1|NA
TGCGCCAGCAGCCCTGCAACAGGGTGGAGCACCGGGGAGCTGTTTTTT
CASSPATGWSTGELFF
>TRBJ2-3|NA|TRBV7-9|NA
TGTGCCAGCAGCGACCGGGACTTCACAGATACGCAGTATTTT
CASSDRDFTDTQYF
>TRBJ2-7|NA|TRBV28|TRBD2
TGTGCCAGCAGTTCGCCGGGACTAGCGACGCACGAGCAGTACTTC
CASSSPGLATHEQYF
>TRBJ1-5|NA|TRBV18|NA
TGTGCCAGCTCGGGGGAAAATCAGCCCCAGCATTTT
CASSGENQPQHF
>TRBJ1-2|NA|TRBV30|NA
TGTGCCTGGAACGGGGGAGGGTTTGGCTACACCTTC
CAWNGGGFGYTF
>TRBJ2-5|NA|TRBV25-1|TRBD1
TGTGCCAGCAGTGAATATAAGGGGGCAGAGACCCAGTACTTC
CASSEYKGAETQYF
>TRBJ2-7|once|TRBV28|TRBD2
TGTGCCAGCCGCCTAGCGGGAGACTACGAGCAGTACTTC
CASRLAGDYEQYF
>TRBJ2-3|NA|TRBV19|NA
TGTGCCAGTAGTGAGGAACTTAGGCTGACAGATACGCAGTATTTT
CASSEELRLTDTQYF
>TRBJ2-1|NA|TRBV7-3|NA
TGTGCCAGCAGCTTACACGGCCAGGGCCTATACAATGAGCAGTTCTTC
CASSLHGQGLYNEQFF
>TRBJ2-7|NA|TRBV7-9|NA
TGTGCCAGCAGCCTCTCGAAGGCCAAAGGTTCCTACGAGCAGTACTTC
CASSLSKAKGSYEQYF
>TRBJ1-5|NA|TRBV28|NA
TGTGCCAGCACCACCCTAAGGGGACATCAGCCCCAGCATTTT
CASTTLRGHQPQHF
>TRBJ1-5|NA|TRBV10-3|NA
TGTGCCATCAGTGATGGACAGCATAGCAATCAGCCCCAGCATTTT
CAISDGQHSNQPQHF
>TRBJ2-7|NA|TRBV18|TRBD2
TGTGCCAGCTCACCACTAAAGCCTAGCGGTCCCTACGAGCAGTACTTC
CASSPLKPSGPYEQYF
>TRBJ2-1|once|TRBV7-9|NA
TGTGCCAGCAGCCCGAATGAGCAGTTCTTC
CASSPNEQFF
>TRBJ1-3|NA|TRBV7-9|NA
TGTGCCAGCAGCTTAGAGACAGCTAACACCATATATTTT
CASSLETANTIYF
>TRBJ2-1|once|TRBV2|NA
TGTGCCAGCAGGTTTGATCTCTCCTACAATGAGCAGTTCTTC
CASRFDLSYNEQFF
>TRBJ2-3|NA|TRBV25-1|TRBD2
TGTGCCAGCAGAGGACTAGCGGGCACAGATACGCAGTATTTT
CASRGLAGTDTQYF
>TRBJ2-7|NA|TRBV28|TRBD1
TGTGCCAGCAGTACCCCGGGCAGGGGGAATTCCTACGAGCAGTACTTC
CASSTPGRGNSYEQYF
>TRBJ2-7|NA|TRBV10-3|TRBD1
TGTGCCATCAGCCGCCCGGGACAGCCTACTTACGAGCAGTACTTC
CAISRPGQPTYEQYF
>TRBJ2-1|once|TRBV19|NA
TGTGCCAGTAGCCGGGCTGTTTCCTACAATGAGCAGTTCTTC
CASSRAVSYNEQFF